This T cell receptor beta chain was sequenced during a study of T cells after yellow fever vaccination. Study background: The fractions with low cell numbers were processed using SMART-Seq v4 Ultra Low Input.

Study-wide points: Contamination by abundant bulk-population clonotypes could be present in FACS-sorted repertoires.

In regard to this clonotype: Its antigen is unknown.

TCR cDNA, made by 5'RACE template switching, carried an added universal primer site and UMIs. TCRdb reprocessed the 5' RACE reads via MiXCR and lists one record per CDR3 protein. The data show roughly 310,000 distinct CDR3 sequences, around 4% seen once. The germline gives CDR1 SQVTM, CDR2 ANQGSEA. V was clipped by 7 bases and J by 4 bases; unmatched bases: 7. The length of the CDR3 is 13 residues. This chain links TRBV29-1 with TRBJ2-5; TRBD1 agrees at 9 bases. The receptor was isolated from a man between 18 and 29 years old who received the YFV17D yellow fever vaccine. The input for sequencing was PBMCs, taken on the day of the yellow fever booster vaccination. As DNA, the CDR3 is TGCAGCGGCCGGGACAGGGCGTCAGAGACCCAGTACTTC. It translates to CSGRDRASETQYF.